The sequence of this TCR beta chain was determined in a study of T cell changes during pregnancy in multiple sclerosis. V shed 3 bases and J shed 6 bases, with 14 bases lying between them. Germline loops: CDR1 SNHLY, CDR2 FYNNEI. The CDR3 is 15 amino acids. Sequencing used immunoSEQ multiplex PCR; TCRdb keeps in-frame clones, though not all of them. The sample has about 40,000 clones; 92% are singletons. The chain carries TRBV2 and TRBJ1-4, with D possibly being TRBD1 (6 bases). This TCR was sampled from a female donor with multiple sclerosis, enrolled in a pregnancy study. This sample comprised CD8+ T cells from peripheral blood mononuclear cells, obtained in the first trimester of pregnancy. CDR3 sequence: CASSESRGTYEKLFF. The CDR3 bases are TGTGCCAGCAGTGAGTCGAGGGGGACGTATGAAAAACTGTTTTTT.